A single sample gave rise to the 28 T cell receptor beta chains below, sequenced in a study of memory CD4+ T cells and cytomegalovirus serostatus. The sort gate was single viable CD3+CD4+CD8-CD45RO+ cells for memory CD4+ T cells. Assay used: immunoSEQ multiplex PCR; TCRdb lists only in-frame clones, some missing. The sample includes some 46,000 clones, roughly 73% of them seen just once. Source material: memory CD4+ T cells from blood. Receptors originate from an adult in good health and CMV-seronegative.

As for this clone: Other nucleotide sequences in the sample specify the same CDR3. This chain links TRBV6-5 with TRBJ1-5; maybe TRBD1 (5 bases). The germline V and J ends were trimmed by 6 bases and 0 bases, with 12 bases remaining between them. This CDR3 is built from 15 residues. Per germline, CDR1 MNHEY and CDR2 SVGAGI. CDR3 residues: CASRIREYSNQPQHF. The CDR3 DNA follows: TGTGCCAGCAGGATCAGGGAGTATAGCAATCAGCCCCAGCATTTT.

This chain connects TRBV18 to TRBJ2-1; TRBD2 agrees at 9 bases. In germline, CDR1 is KGHSH, CDR2 LQKENI. Trimming took 0 bases from V and 8 from J; bases not matched to a gene: 8. The CDR3 has 16 residues. CDR3 protein: CASSPPDSGGRDEQFF. CDR3 coding DNA: TGTGCCAGCTCACCACCCGATAGCGGGGGTCGGGATGAGCAGTTCTTC.

This chain uses TRBV5-1 with TRBJ2-3; D not certain. The length of the CDR3 is 14 residues. The germline V gene encodes CDR1 SGHRS and CDR2 YFSETQ. V lost 5 bases, J lost 0 bases, and 10 bases lay in between. The CDR3 sequence is CASRPVASTDTQYF. CDR3 bases: TGCGCCAGCAGGCCGGTCGCTAGCACAGATACGCAGTATTTT. The full variable domain, completed using reference TRBV5-1 and TRBJ2-3, is KAGVTQTPRYLIKTRGQQVTLSCSPISGHRSVSWYQQTPGQGLQFLFEYFSETQRNKGNFPGRFSGRQFSNSRSEMNVSTLELGDSALYLCASRPVASTDTQYFGPGTRLTVL.

The chain recombines TRBV25-1 with TRBJ2-2; 8 bases are shared with TRBD2. V lost 6 bases to trimming and J lost 5 bases; unmatched junction nucleotides: 14. The germline V gene encodes CDR1 MGHDK and CDR2 SYGVNS. The CDR3 consists of 17 residues. CDR3 region: CASSDPGGGGETGELFF. In DNA form, the CDR3 reads TGTGCCAGCAGCGACCCGGGGGGGGGCGGAGAAACCGGGGAGCTGTTTTTT.

CDR3 nucleotide sequence: TGTGCCAGCAGCCTCTTTTCGCGGGGGGGCGGAGAGACCCAGTACTTC. Translation: CASSLFSRGGGETQYF. This chain links TRBV7-2 with TRBJ2-5, with 9 bases identical to TRBD2. V gave up 5 bases and J gave up 4 bases; unmatched junction bases: 11. The length of the CDR3 is 16 residues. Germline-derived CDR1 and CDR2 are SGHTA and FQGNSA.

The J gene is TRBJ2-5, the V gene TRBV29-1; D perhaps matches TRBD1 (5 bases). This CDR3 has 15 residues. Germline CDR1 reads SQVTM; CDR2 reads ANQGSEA. V was clipped by 3 bases and J by 1 base, with 15 bases between them. CDR3 loop: CSVDPATAAQETQYF. The CDR3 nucleotides read TGCAGCGTTGACCCCGCGACAGCCGCCCAAGAGACCCAGTACTTC.

V gene TRBV27 combines with J gene TRBJ1-6, with TRBD1 as a possible D gene (6 bases). The germline V and J ends were trimmed by 5 bases and 9 bases, with 17 bases remaining between them. CDR1 and CDR2 from the germline V gene are MNHEY and SMNVEV (reference sequence). This CDR3 is 15 amino acids long. The CDR3 sequence is CASSPRGGLSSPLHF. The CDR3 region has the DNA TGTGCCAGCAGTCCAAGGGGGGGTCTAAGTTCACCCCTCCACTTT.

CDR3 nucleotides: TGTGCCAGCAGCTTAGGGAGAGTGGGGGCGGGTGGCTACACCTTC. This encodes CASSLGRVGAGGYTF. This chain connects TRBV7-8 to TRBJ1-2, with D possibly being TRBD1 (6 bases). The CDR3 covers 15 residues. Germline V gene data show CDR1 as SGHVS and CDR2 as FQNEAQ. Trimming stripped 1 base from V and 7 bases from J, with 16 bases between.

The CDR3 DNA sequence: TGTGCCAGCAGGGACGGACAGGGTCGCCCTATGAACACTGAAGCTTTCTTT. It is translated as CASRDGQGRPMNTEAFF. This chain joins TRBV2 and TRBJ1-1; TRBD1 agrees at 8 bases. CDR1 is SNHLY and CDR2 is FYNNEI in the germline V gene. The V and J ends lost 6 bases and 0 bases, in that order; junction bases with no gene match: 12. This CDR3 contains 17 residues.

This chain links TRBV10-1 with TRBJ2-1; the D gene is possibly TRBD2 (6 bases). CDR1 is WNHNN and CDR2 is SYGVQD in the germline V gene (reference sequence). With 6 bases removed from V and 5 bases from J, the gap between germline ends came to 11 bases. This CDR3 has 13 residues. CDR3 loop: CASRTRTHNEQFF. In DNA, the CDR3 is TGCGCCAGCAGGACTAGGACCCACAATGAGCAGTTCTTC.

The V and J genes are TRBV27 and TRBJ2-1; no clear D. The CDR3 extends over 12 amino acids. The V gene's germline CDR1 is MNHEY and CDR2 SMNVEV (reference sequence). The V and J ends lost 2 bases and 13 bases respectively, with 12 bases between them. DNA for the CDR3: TGTGCCAGCAGTTTAAGAGGACGGCCCCAGTTCTTC. Its protein product is CASSLRGRPQFF.

This chain links TRBV5-4 with TRBJ2-5; 7 bases are shared with TRBD2. Germline CDR1 is SGHNT and CDR2 is YYREEE (reference sequence). This CDR3 comprises 13 residues. V lost 2 bases to trimming and J lost 3 bases; unmatched junction nucleotides: 1. The CDR3 coding sequence is TGTGCCAGCAGCTTAGCGGGGAAAGAGACCCAGTACTTC. It encodes CASSLAGKETQYF.

This clone was seen a few times. CDR3 in DNA: TGTGCCTGGAGTAAAGGACTAGCGGGGGCCTACGAGCAGTACTTC. Residues: CAWSKGLAGAYEQYF. This chain links TRBV30 with TRBJ2-7, with TRBD2 matching over 13 bases. This CDR3 spans 15 amino acids. The trim removed 2 bases at V and 2 bases at J, leaving 3 bases unmatched. Germline CDR1 and CDR2: GTSNPN and SVGIG (reference sequence).

The rearrangement uses TRBV11-1 and TRBJ2-7, with 12 bases that match TRBD2. V was pared by 5 bases and J by 6 bases, with 8 bases of the junction left unmatched. The CDR3 covers 15 residues. Per the germline V gene, CDR1 is SGHAT and CDR2 is FQDESV (reference sequence). DNA of the CDR3: TGTGCCAGCAGCATCAGACTAGCGGGGGCAAGCGAGCAGTACTTC. It encodes CASSIRLAGASEQYF.

The chain couples TRBV7-9 to TRBJ2-1, with D tentatively TRBD2 (5 bases). This CDR3 is built from 17 residues. V was pared by 1 base and J by 1 base, with 14 bases between. CDR1 SEHNR and CDR2 FQNEAQ come from the germline V gene (reference sequence). The DNA for the CDR3 is TGTGCCAGCAGCTTAGTCGTAGCGATTCCGTCCTACAATGAGCAGTTCTTC. It translates to CASSLVVAIPSYNEQFF.

This sequence joins TRBV6-1 and TRBJ1-4, with TRBD1 identical over 7 bases. With V trimmed by 9 bases and J by 1 base, 8 bases remained unmatched. The CDR3 loop spans 15 amino acids. Germline CDR1 MNHNS, CDR2 SASEGT. The CDR3 loop reads CASRDRAITNEKLFF. In DNA, the CDR3 is TGTGCCAGTAGGGACAGAGCGATAACTAATGAAAAACTGTTTTTT.

The V and J genes are TRBV4-2 and TRBJ2-2; D call uncertain. The germline gives CDR1 LGHNA, CDR2 YNFKEQ. The CDR3 is 13 amino acids. Trimming shortened V by 5 bases and J by 3 bases, and 7 bases separated the two germline ends. CDR3 DNA sequence: TGTGCCAGCAGCTACTGGGACACCGGGGAGCTGTTTTTT. Its translation is CASSYWDTGELFF.

This chain uses TRBV4-1 with TRBJ2-2, with D possibly called TRBD1 or TRBD2 (5 bases each). The CDR3 extends over 17 amino acids. Trimming left V 0 bases short and J 4 bases short, with 15 bases between. Germline CDR1 MGHRA, CDR2 YSYEKL. The CDR3 region is CASSQEVRGISTGELFF. The DNA of the CDR3 is TGCGCCAGCAGCCAAGAGGTCCGGGGCATAAGCACCGGGGAGCTGTTTTTT.

The J gene is TRBJ2-5, the V gene TRBV2; TRBD1 matches at 10 bases. CDR3 size: 15 residues. CDR1 and CDR2 (germline): SNHLY, FYNNEI. V was clipped by 0 bases and J by 5 bases; unmatched bases: 3. CDR3 coding DNA: TGTGCCAGCAGTGAAGCGGCGGACAGGGGGGAGACCCAGTACTTC. Amino acids: CASSEAADRGETQYF.

The V and J genes are TRBV6-4 and TRBJ2-6, with D uncertain. CDR3 length: 14 amino acids. Trimming left V 4 bases short and J 1 base short, with 5 bases between. The germline V gene has CDR1 MRHNA and CDR2 SNTAGT. CDR3 in DNA: TGTGCCAGCAGTGTCGGGTCTGGGGCCAACGTCCTGACTTTC. This gives the protein CASSVGSGANVLTF.

V is TRBV5-6 and J is TRBJ2-7; unclear D gene. The CDR3 contains 15 residues. With 0 bases removed from V and 0 bases from J, the gap between germline ends came to 10 bases. Germline CDR1 SGHDT, CDR2 YYEEEE. CDR3 amino acids: CASSLATRSSYEQYF. In nucleotides, the CDR3 is TGTGCCAGCAGCTTGGCCACCAGGTCCTCCTACGAGCAGTACTTC.

About this clone: Other DNA sequences within the sample encode an identical CDR3. This chain connects TRBV10-2 to TRBJ2-5; D remains unclear. Germline CDR1 reads WSHSY; CDR2 reads SAAADI. This CDR3 comprises 12 residues. V gave up 0 bases and J gave up 5 bases, with 4 bases separating them. The CDR3 nucleotides read TGCGCCAGCAGTGAGTCGGGGGAGACCCAGTACTTC. Translated: CASSESGETQYF.

The chain combines TRBV4-2 with TRBJ2-7; D remains ambiguous. The CDR3 sequence is 18 residues long. V lost 0 bases, J lost 4 bases, and 22 bases lay in between. Looked up from germline, CDR1 is LGHNA and CDR2 is YNFKEQ. The CDR3 nucleotides are TGTGCCAGCAGCCAAGATCTAAGTTCTATTAGCCCATCGTACGAGCAGTACTTC. Protein: CASSQDLSSISPSYEQYF.

The table lists this clone with many counts. This chain joins TRBV6-5 and TRBJ1-3; TRBD1 is a possible D gene (6 bases). V was trimmed by 6 bases and J by 7 bases, leaving 19 bases between them. The CDR3 spans 15 residues. Germline CDR1 MNHEY, CDR2 SVGAGI. The chain's CDR3 is CASSLTGFGSNTIYF. CDR3 nucleotides: TGTGCCAGCAGCCTTACAGGGTTTGGGAGTAACACCATATATTTT.

The V and J genes are TRBV18 and TRBJ2-1; 10 bases match TRBD2. The CDR3 covers 17 residues. CDR1 and CDR2 (germline): KGHSH, LQKENI. Losses at the gene ends were 2 bases for V and 7 bases for J; bases not matched to a gene: 11. Here the CDR3 reads CASSPASGGASGNEQFF. The CDR3 bases are TGTGCCAGCTCACCAGCAAGCGGGGGGGCCTCGGGTAATGAGCAGTTCTTC.

The DNA of the CDR3 is TGCGCCAGCAGCTTGGCCTCTAGCGGGGCCTCCTACGAGCAGTACTTC. Residues: CASSLASSGASYEQYF. The rearrangement joins TRBV5-1 to TRBJ2-7; 9 nucleotides line up with TRBD2. V lost 0 bases to trimming and J lost 0 bases; unmatched junction nucleotides: 4. The germline V gene encodes CDR1 SGHRS and CDR2 YFSETQ. CDR3 length equals 16 residues.

The chain couples TRBV19 to TRBJ2-5, with D perhaps TRBD1 or TRBD2 (5 bases each). Trimming took off 5 bases at V and 4 bases at J, with 17 bases between the two ends. Germline V gene data show CDR1 as LNHDA and CDR2 as SQIVND (reference sequence). The CDR3 contains 15 residues. The CDR3 DNA sequence: TGTGCCAGTAGTCCAGACAGTCTCCGGGGAGAGACCCAGTACTTC. Amino acids: CASSPDSLRGETQYF.

The rearrangement uses TRBV5-1 and TRBJ1-2, with D possibly TRBD1 on 6 matching bases. CDR1 and CDR2 from the germline V gene are SGHRS and YFSETQ. The CDR3 loop spans 14 amino acids. Trimming pared 0 bases from V and 8 bases from J, leaving 14 bases between. The CDR3 loop is CASSLDSTGGGYTF. CDR3 sequence (DNA): TGCGCCAGCAGCTTGGATTCGACAGGTGGGGGCTACACCTTC.